The rows below give T cell receptor beta chains drawn from one sample of a study of CD8 T cells in ankylosing spondylitis. TCRdb redid the calling of the 5' RACE reads with MiXCR, one entry per CDR3 protein. The sample records around 340,000 distinct CDR3 sequences, roughly 14% being singletons. Sequencing used blood, either unsorted or a sorted T cell fraction (not recorded which). The receptors derive from a male donor with ankylosing spondylitis or in good health (not recorded which). Each CDR3 is given with its conserved first and last residue. The D gene is left open where the match is weak. Clone size is not always given. Where it is, it says once, few, many or a class for expanded clones.

TRBJ2-5	TRBD2	TRBV3-1	NA	TGTGCCAGCAGCCGACGGGGGGGGGTACAAGAGACCCAGTACTTC	CASSRRGGVQETQYF
TRBJ2-3	TRBD1	TRBV5-1	NA	TGCGCCAGCACCCCCTCACAGGGGCGGACAGATACGCAGTATTTT	CASTPSQGRTDTQYF
TRBJ1-4	NA	TRBV7-9	few	TGTGCCAGCAGCTTTTCAGGGTCAGATGAAAAACTGTTTTTT	CASSFSGSDEKLFF
TRBJ2-3	TRBD1	TRBV10-3	few	TGTGCCATCAGTCCGGGACAGGGAACAGATACGCAGTATTTT	CAISPGQGTDTQYF
TRBJ2-3	TRBD2	TRBV4-2	few	TGTGCCAGCAGCCAAGATACGAAGCGGGGGGGAATGGATACGCAGTATTTT	CASSQDTKRGGMDTQYF
TRBJ1-2	NA	TRBV4-2	few	TGTGCCAGCAGCCCCTCCCCTGGCCCCTCTAACTATGGCTACACCTTC	CASSPSPGPSNYGYTF
TRBJ1-5	NA	TRBV20-1	few	TGCAGTGGGGGGAGCGATCAGCCCCAGCATTTT	CSGGSDQPQHF
TRBJ1-2	TRBD1	TRBV30	few	TGTGCCTGGAGTTCCGGACAGGGCTTAGGGTATGGCTACACCTTC	CAWSSGQGLGYGYTF
TRBJ2-2	NA	TRBV14	NA	TGTGCCAGCAGCCAAGTAAGAAGGAACACCGGGGAGCTGTTTTTT	CASSQVRRNTGELFF
TRBJ1-1	TRBD1	TRBV14	NA	TGTGCCAGCAGCCAAGAGAGGGCAGGGGGAGCTTTCTTT	CASSQERAGGAFF
TRBJ2-7	TRBD2	TRBV11-1	few	TGTGCCAGCAGCTTAATTTCGGGAAGCGGGGCTCCTAAAAGGGAATACGAGCAGTACTTC	CASSLISGSGAPKREYEQYF
TRBJ1-4	NA	TRBV7-9	many	TGTGCCAGCAGCTTTACCTCGGGAGAACTGTTTTTT	CASSFTSGELFF
TRBJ2-3	NA	TRBV24-1	few	TGTGCCACCCGGGGGCCAGGCACAGATACGCAGTATTTT	CATRGPGTDTQYF
TRBJ2-1	NA	TRBV7-9	few	TGTGCCAGCAGCTCACTAAGTTTAAGCTCCTACAATGAGCAGTTCTTC	CASSSLSLSSYNEQFF
TRBJ1-5	TRBD1	TRBV6-1	NA	TGTGCCAGCAGCCGCACAGGGACAGGGGGTCGGGAGCCCCAGCATTTT	CASSRTGTGGREPQHF
TRBJ2-7	TRBD2	TRBV12-3/TRBV12-4	NA	TGTGCCAGCAGCTCCGGACTAGAGGAAGTATACGAGCAGTACTTC	CASSSGLEEVYEQYF
TRBJ1-1	NA	TRBV19	many	TGTGCCAGTAGTATAACAATGAACACTGAAGCTTTCTTT	CASSITMNTEAFF
TRBJ2-5	TRBD1	TRBV7-6	NA	TGTGCCAGCAGCTTAAATCCGGGACAGGGTCAAGAGACCCAGTACTTC	CASSLNPGQGQETQYF
TRBJ1-1	NA	TRBV20-1	NA	TGCAGTGCTAGACCGGGGGGGAACACTGAAGCTTTCTTT	CSARPGGNTEAFF
TRBJ1-2	TRBD1	TRBV6-5	NA	TGTGCCAGCAGCTACACAGGGGGAAACTATGGCTACACCTTC	CASSYTGGNYGYTF
TRBJ2-3	NA	TRBV15	NA	TGTGCCACCAGCAGAGATAGAGGGGGGGTCACAGATACGCAGTATTTT	CATSRDRGGVTDTQYF
TRBJ2-2	NA	TRBV5-1	many	TGCGCCAGCAGCTTACGATCAGCCAACACCGGGGAGCTGTTTTTT	CASSLRSANTGELFF
TRBJ2-7	NA	TRBV12-3/TRBV12-4	few	TGTGCCAGCAGTTTAGTGCAGGGCGAGCAGTACTTC	CASSLVQGEQYF
TRBJ2-1	TRBD2	TRBV20-1	many	TGCAGTGCTCCCTGGGGCAGGACTAGCGGGAGTGGAAATGAGCAGTTCTTC	CSAPWGRTSGSGNEQFF
TRBJ1-1	NA	TRBV4-2	many	TGTGCCAGCAGCCCAACAGGAATGAACACTGAAGCTTTCTTT	CASSPTGMNTEAFF
TRBJ2-3	NA	TRBV7-8	few	TGTGCCAGCAGCTTAAGGCGGAACACAGATACGCAGTATTTT	CASSLRRNTDTQYF
TRBJ1-6	NA	TRBV6-5	many	TGTGCCAGCAGTTACTCGAGTCTCGGGGGAAACAATTCACCCCTCCACTTT	CASSYSSLGGNNSPLHF
TRBJ1-2	NA	TRBV5-4	NA	TGTGCCAGCAGCTTGCATCGGGGTGGCTACACCTTC	CASSLHRGGYTF
TRBJ1-1	NA	TRBV20-1	many	TGCAGTGTTGGGGCGAACACTGAAGCTTTCTTT	CSVGANTEAFF
TRBJ2-1	TRBD1	TRBV12-3/TRBV12-4	few	TGTGCCAGCAGTCAACTACAGGGGGCCAGTGAGCAGTTCTTC	CASSQLQGASEQFF
TRBJ1-2	NA	TRBV5-1	few	TGCGCCAGCACCGTAGACCAGGGGAACTATGGCTACACCTTC	CASTVDQGNYGYTF
TRBJ2-5	NA	TRBV5-1	few	TGCGCCAGCAGCCATACCGACGGACGGGGAGAGACCCAGTACTTC	CASSHTDGRGETQYF
TRBJ2-7	NA	TRBV27	NA	TGTGCCAGCAGTCTAAGGACTCGATCCTACGAGCGGTACTTC	CASSLRTRSYERYF
TRBJ2-3	TRBD2	TRBV12-3/TRBV12-4	NA	TGTGCCAGCAGTCCTAGCGGTCCGCCAGATACGCAGTATTTT	CASSPSGPPDTQYF
TRBJ2-3	TRBD2	TRBV11-2	NA	TGTGCCAGCAGCCCTAAAGCGGGGGCATGGGATACGCAGTATTTT	CASSPKAGAWDTQYF
TRBJ1-5	TRBD1	TRBV27	few	TGTGCCAGCAGCTCTAGACAGGGTAATCAGCCCCAGCATTTT	CASSSRQGNQPQHF
TRBJ2-7	TRBD2	TRBV9	NA	TGTGCCAGCAGCGTAGGGCTAGCGGGAATGTACGAGCAGTACTTC	CASSVGLAGMYEQYF
TRBJ2-2	NA	TRBV20-1	NA	TGCAGTGCTAGTCAGGCCTCGAACACCGGGGAGCTGTTTTTT	CSASQASNTGELFF
TRBJ2-7	NA	TRBV19	NA	TGTGCCAGTGCGACGGGCAGTTACGAGCAGTACTTC	CASATGSYEQYF
TRBJ2-3	TRBD2	TRBV10-3	few	TGTGCCATCAAGGGGACTAGCGCAGATACGCAGTATTTT	CAIKGTSADTQYF
TRBJ2-1	TRBD2	TRBV12-3/TRBV12-4	few	TGTGCCAGCAGTGCATCTAGCGGGAGGGCCCTCTACAATGAGCAGTTCTTC	CASSASSGRALYNEQFF
TRBJ2-3	NA	TRBV4-2	few	TGTGCCAGCAGCCGGAACACAGATACGCAGTATTTT	CASSRNTDTQYF
TRBJ2-3	NA	TRBV7-2	NA	TGTGCCAGCAGCCCAACGGCCCGCACAGATACGCAGTATTTT	CASSPTARTDTQYF
TRBJ2-7	TRBD2	TRBV11-1	NA	TGTGCCAGCAGCTTGACACTAGCGGGGGAGCAGTACTTC	CASSLTLAGEQYF
TRBJ2-3	NA	TRBV7-9	many	TGTGCCAGCAGCCGCCCCAACAGAGATACGCAGTATTTT	CASSRPNRDTQYF
TRBJ2-1	TRBD2	TRBV20-1	few	TGCAGTGCTATGACTAGCGGGACCGGGGATGAGCAGTTCTTC	CSAMTSGTGDEQFF
TRBJ1-6	NA	TRBV30	NA	TGTGCCTCCCGGGACACATATAATTCACCCCTCCACTTT	CASRDTYNSPLHF
TRBJ2-1	TRBD2	TRBV9	NA	TGTGCCAGCAGCGTAGTCGGGACTAGCGGGAGATATGAGCAGTTCTTC	CASSVVGTSGRYEQFF